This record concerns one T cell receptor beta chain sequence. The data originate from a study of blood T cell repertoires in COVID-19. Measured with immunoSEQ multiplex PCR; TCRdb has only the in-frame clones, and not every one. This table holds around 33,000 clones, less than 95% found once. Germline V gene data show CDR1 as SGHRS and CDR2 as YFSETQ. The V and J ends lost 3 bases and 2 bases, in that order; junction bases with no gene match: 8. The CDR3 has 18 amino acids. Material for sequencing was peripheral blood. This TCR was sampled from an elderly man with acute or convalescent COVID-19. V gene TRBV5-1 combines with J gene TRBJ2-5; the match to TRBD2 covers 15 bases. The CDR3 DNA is TGCGCCAGCAGCTGGAGGACTAGCGGGGGGGCCGTACAAGAGACCCAGTACTTC. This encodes CASSWRTSGGAVQETQYF.